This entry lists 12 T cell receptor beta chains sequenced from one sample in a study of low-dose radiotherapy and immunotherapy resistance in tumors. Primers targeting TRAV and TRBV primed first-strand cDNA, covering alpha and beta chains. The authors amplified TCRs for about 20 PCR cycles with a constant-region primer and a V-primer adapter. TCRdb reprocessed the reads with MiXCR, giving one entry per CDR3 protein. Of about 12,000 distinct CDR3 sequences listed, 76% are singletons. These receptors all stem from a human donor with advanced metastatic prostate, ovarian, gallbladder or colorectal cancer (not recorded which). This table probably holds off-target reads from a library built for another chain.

CDR3 residues: CASSFGGRESWNEQFF. The CDR3 nucleotides read TGTGCCAGCAGCTTTGGCGGGAGGGAGTCTTGGAATGAGCAGTTCTTC. V usage is TRBV5-4 and J usage is TRBJ2-1, with TRBD2 matching 9 bases. The ends lost 2 bases at V and 7 bases at J; junction bases unmatched: 10. This CDR3 is built from 16 residues. Germline-derived CDR1 and CDR2 are SGHNT and YYREEE (reference sequence). Drawing the rest from reference TRBV5-4 and TRBJ2-1, the complete variable domain is ETGVTQSPTHLIKTRGQQVTLRCSSQSGHNTVSWYQQALGQGPQFIFQYYREEENGRGNFPPRFSGLQFPNYSSELNVNALELDDSALYLCASSFGGRESWNEQFFGPGTRLTVL.

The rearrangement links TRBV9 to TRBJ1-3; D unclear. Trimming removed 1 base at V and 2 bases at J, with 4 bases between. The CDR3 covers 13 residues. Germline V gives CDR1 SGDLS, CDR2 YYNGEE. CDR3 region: CASSVSTGNTIYF. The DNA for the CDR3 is TGTGCCAGCAGCGTATCTACTGGAAACACCATATATTTT. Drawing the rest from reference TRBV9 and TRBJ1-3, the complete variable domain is DSGVTQTPKHLITATGQRVTLRCSPRSGDLSVYWYQQSLDQGLQFLIQYYNGEERAKGNILERFSAQQFPDLHSELNLSSLELGDSALYFCASSVSTGNTIYFGEGSWLTVV.

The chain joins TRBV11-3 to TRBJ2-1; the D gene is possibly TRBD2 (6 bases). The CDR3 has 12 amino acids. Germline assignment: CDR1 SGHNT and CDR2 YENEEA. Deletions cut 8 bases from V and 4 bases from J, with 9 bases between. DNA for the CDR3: TGTGCCAGCGGGACTCGGTACAATGAGCAGTTCTTC. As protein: CASGTRYNEQFF.

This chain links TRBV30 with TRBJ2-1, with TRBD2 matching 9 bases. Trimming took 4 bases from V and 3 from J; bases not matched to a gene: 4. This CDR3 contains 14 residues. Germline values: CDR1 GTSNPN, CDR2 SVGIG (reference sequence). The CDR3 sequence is CAWNSGSFYNEQFF. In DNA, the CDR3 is TGTGCCTGGAATAGCGGGAGCTTCTACAATGAGCAGTTCTTC.

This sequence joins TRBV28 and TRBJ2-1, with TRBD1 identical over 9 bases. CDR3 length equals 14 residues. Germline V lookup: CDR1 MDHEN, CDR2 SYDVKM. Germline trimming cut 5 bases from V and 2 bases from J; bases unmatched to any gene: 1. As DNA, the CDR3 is TGTGCCAGCAGTAGGACAGGGGCCTACAATGAGCAGTTCTTC. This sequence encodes CASSRTGAYNEQFF. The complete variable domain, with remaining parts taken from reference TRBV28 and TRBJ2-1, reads DVKVTQSSRYLVKRTGEKVFLECVQDMDHENMFWYRQDPGLGLRLIYFSYDVKMKEKGDIPEGYSVSREKKERFSLILESASTNQTSMYLCASSRTGAYNEQFFGPGTRLTVL.

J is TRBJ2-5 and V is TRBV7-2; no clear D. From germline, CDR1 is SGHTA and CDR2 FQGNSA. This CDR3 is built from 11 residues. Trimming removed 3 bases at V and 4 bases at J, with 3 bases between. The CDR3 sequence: CASSFRETQYF. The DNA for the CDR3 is TGTGCCAGCAGCTTTAGAGAGACCCAGTACTTC.

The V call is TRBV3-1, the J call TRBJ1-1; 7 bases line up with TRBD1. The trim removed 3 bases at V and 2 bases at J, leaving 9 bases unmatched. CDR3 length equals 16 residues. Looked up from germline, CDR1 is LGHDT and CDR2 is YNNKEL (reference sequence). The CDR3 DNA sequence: TGTGCCAGCAGCCATATCTCCGGGACAGCCAACACTGAAGCTTTCTTT. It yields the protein CASSHISGTANTEAFF.

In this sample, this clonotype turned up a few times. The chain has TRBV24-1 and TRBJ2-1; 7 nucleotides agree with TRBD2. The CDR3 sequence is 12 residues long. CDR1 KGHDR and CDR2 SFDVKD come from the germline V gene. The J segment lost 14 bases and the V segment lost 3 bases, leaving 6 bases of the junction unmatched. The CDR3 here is CATSDPGLEKFF. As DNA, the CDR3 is TGTGCCACCAGTGATCCAGGACTAGAAAAGTTCTTC.

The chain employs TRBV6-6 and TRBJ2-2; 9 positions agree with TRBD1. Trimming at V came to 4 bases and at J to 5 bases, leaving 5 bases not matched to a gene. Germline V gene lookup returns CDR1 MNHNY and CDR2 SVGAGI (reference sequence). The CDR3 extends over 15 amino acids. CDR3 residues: CASSSQGAYTGELFF. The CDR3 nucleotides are TGTGCCAGCAGTTCACAGGGGGCTTATACCGGGGAGCTGTTTTTT.

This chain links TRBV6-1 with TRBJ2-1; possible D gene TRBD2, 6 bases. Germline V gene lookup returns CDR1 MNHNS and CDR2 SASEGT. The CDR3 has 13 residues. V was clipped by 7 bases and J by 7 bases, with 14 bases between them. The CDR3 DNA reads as TGTGCCAGCACTCGGACTGGGGGGAATGAGCAGTTCTTC. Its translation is CASTRTGGNEQFF.

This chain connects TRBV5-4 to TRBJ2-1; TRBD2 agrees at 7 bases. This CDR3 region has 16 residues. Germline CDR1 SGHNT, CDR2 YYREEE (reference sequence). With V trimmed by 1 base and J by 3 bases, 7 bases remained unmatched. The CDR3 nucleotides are TGTGCCAGCAGCTTGAGCGGCGCGGGAGACTACAATGAGCAGTTCTTC. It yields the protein CASSLSGAGDYNEQFF. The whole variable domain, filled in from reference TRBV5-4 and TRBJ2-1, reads ETGVTQSPTHLIKTRGQQVTLRCSSQSGHNTVSWYQQALGQGPQFIFQYYREEENGRGNFPPRFSGLQFPNYSSELNVNALELDDSALYLCASSLSGAGDYNEQFFGPGTRLTVL.

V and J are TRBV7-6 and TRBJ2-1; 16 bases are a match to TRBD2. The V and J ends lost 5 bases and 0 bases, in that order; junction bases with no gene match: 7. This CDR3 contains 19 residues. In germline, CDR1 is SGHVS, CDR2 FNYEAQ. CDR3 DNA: TGTGCCAGCAGCGGAGGGACTAGCGGGAGGGGGGGCTCCTACAATGAGCAGTTCTTC. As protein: CASSGGTSGRGGSYNEQFF.